This T cell receptor beta chain derives from a study of T cells in Graves' hyperthyroidism and ophthalmopathy (dated by TCRdb to between 2019 and 2020). Turning to the overall study: Peripheral blood was collected at initial diagnosis, before any treatment. TCR V-J signatures able to tell the groups apart were searched for in a discovery cohort of 95 to 100 patients, of whom 43 had Graves' ophthalmopathy and some 60 had stable Graves' hyperthyroidism. Whether ophthalmopathy could be predicted prospectively was tested in an independent validation cohort made up of under 20 hyperthyroidism patients plus 17 patients who later progressed to ophthalmopathy. The 100 discovery patients were randomly split 7:3 into training and test sets. The study also compared thyroid tissue and blood T-cell repertoires from more than five Graves' hyperthyroidism patients. Following sampling, methimazole starting at 30 mg daily was given to hyperthyroidism patients, and high-dose intravenous methylprednisolone was given to ophthalmopathy patients. The paper describes TCR Vbeta CDR3 sequencing of 120 to 150 peripheral blood samples, made up of fewer than 50 ophthalmopathy patients, 70 to 75 hyperthyroidism patients and some 17 progressor patients. Overall results and qualifications from the work: Sample size was not statistically predetermined, and investigators were not blinded to group allocation. Most expanded thyroid clonotypes (frequency above 0.001) were also detected in blood, suggesting blood repertoires may reflect thyroid immune responses. During validation, the model predicted progression to ophthalmopathy a median of roughly six months ahead of onset, with roughly 65% sensitivity and around 73% specificity. In cross-validation, a model built on a 13 V-J signature told ophthalmopathy apart from stable hyperthyroidism with under 90% sensitivity and around 83% specificity, and in testing the same model reached 80%/75%.

Worth noting for this clonotype: It lacks a known antigen. One base away there is no much larger clone; base qualities are not given.

Hyperthyroidism patients were newly diagnosed, had a disease duration of under 2 months, and were aged 18 to 65 years. Any patient with an uncontrolled infection, another autoimmune disease, pregnancy or lactation was excluded. Clinical symptoms, serum thyroxine and TRAb, thyroid ultrasound, and orbital computed tomography formed the basis for the diagnoses. For progressor patients, blood was drawn at the first diagnosis of hyperthyroidism, before any ophthalmopathy symptoms had appeared. Ficoll-Paque density gradient centrifugation was used to isolate PBMCs from around 10 ml of fresh peripheral blood. Progressor patients were initially diagnosed with Graves' hyperthyroidism and developed ophthalmopathy during follow-up. Total RNA was extracted using Trizol reagent, and RNA quality was assessed on an Agilent 2100 Bioanalyzer. The CDR3 has 13 amino acids, counting the end cysteine and phenylalanine. Just CDR3 DNA is preserved here, 39 bases in frame from base 1. The germline V gene (reference sequence) gives CDR1 as GTSNPN and CDR2 as SVGIG. V gives up 3 bases and J gives up 6 bases, and the segment between their germline ends measures 9 bases.

The TCR beta CDR3 regions were amplified from RNA transcripts. The TCR CDR3 was subjected to a first round of RT-PCR using the HTBI primer set and the Qiagen OneStep RT-PCR kit. Libraries were constructed in a second round of multiplex PCR, after which size selection and purification were carried out. Sequencing of the libraries was done on an Illumina HiSeq2000 using paired-end 100 bp reads. As for how the authors treated the data: SOAPnuke was used to process the raw data, with reads discarded if the reads contained adapters or uncalled bases, had a mean Phred below 15, or lacked an exact constant-primer or identifier match. High-quality paired reads were merged using COPE v1.2.5, and each unique nucleotide sequence was defined as a clonotype. MiTCR v1.1 was used to align the clonotypes against IMGT TRBV, TRBD and TRBJ reference segments. The analysis was restricted to V-J combinations with a frequency above 0.0001, which together covered 99.2% of the repertoires. A TCS score was defined as the ratio between F50 (clonal expansion) and ExV (chaos), using BLOSUM62-based TCRdist between CDR3 peptides within each V-J. Welch's t-statistics and random forest reduced roughly 530 V-J features to 13, which were used in a naive Bayes classifier (R e1071). Starting from the raw public reads, TCRdb applied fastp trimming at Q25, assembled clones with MiXCR and retained in-frame beta chains. Each entry merges the rows of one CDR3 protein and shows their most common DNA and genes. TCRdb's processing, not the study's, gives the V and J calls here. Across this sample there are approximately 720,000 distinct CDR3 sequences, with 18% seen only once. 16% of the sample is taken by the ten largest.

Input material: blood. The TCR was taken from a woman between 45 and 60 years old with Graves' hyperthyroidism that later progressed to Graves' ophthalmopathy. The chain links TRBV30 with TRBJ1-6; a tentative D match to TRBD1 spans 5 bases. The CDR3: CAWRNRPNSPLHF. The DNA is TGTGCCTGGAGAAACAGGCCTAATTCACCCCTCCACTTT.